The rows below give T cell receptor beta chains drawn from one sample of a study of radiotherapy plus CTLA-4 blockade in lung cancer. Some clones are missing from TCRdb's copy, which holds only in-frame ones; the method was immunoSEQ multiplex PCR. The sample carries tens of thousands of clones, 55% to 80% recorded once. The starting material was peripheral blood, obtained from a patient treated with radiotherapy plus ipilimumab. Receptor source: a human donor with non-small cell lung cancer who had stable disease on radiotherapy plus ipilimumab. The conserved cysteine and the conserved F or W are not part of the CDR3 here.

TRBJ1-2,TRBV19,ASSLNRDSSNYGYT
TRBJ2-1,TRBV10-3,AISESGDRVVNEQF
TRBJ1-1,TRBV5-1,ASSLGGANTEAF
TRBJ1-1,TRBV25-1,ASRANGLWNTEAF
TRBJ1-4,TRBV2,ASSPTGGGFEKLF
TRBJ1-1,TRBV2,ASSTQGAMEEAF
TRBJ1-2,TRBV29-1,SAGQGTSYGYT
TRBJ1-2,TRBV6-1,ASRGETLGYT
TRBJ2-6,TRBV28,ASISGFSGANVLT
TRBJ1-2,TRBV30,AWDSYLANYGYT
TRBJ1-5,TRBV6-6,ATSSGVYSNQPQH
TRBJ1-1,TRBV7-2,ASSLIQALGTEAF
TRBJ2-1,TRBV5-1,ASSRGTGLGANEQF